This T cell receptor (beta chain) is from a study of regulatory T cells in long-lasting Graves disease. In building TCR beta libraries, iRepertoire HTBI primers were used together with Arm-PCR of CDR3 regions. TCRdb reprocessed the multiplex PCR reads with MiXCR, giving one entry per CDR3 protein. The sample yields about 530,000 distinct CDR3 sequences, 15% to 20% seen once. Time point: newly diagnosed GD, antithyroid drugs for less than 3 months. PBMCs provided the RNA from which the TCR library was made. This clonotype was observed a handful of times. This sample was shared with a second study, whose subject was T cells in Graves' hyperthyroidism and ophthalmopathy.

Sample: peripheral blood mononuclear cells (PBMCs), taken at new diagnosis, from a patient treated with antithyroid drugs. The sequence was obtained from a woman aged 35-60 years with Graves disease.

The CDR3 region is CASPSQGQGYNEQFF. DNA for the CDR3: TGTGCCAGCCCCTCCCAAGGACAGGGGTACAATGAGCAGTTCTTC. The chain employs TRBV7-2 and TRBJ2-1; 9 bases line up with TRBD1. The ends lost 8 bases at V and 4 bases at J; junction bases unmatched: 9. The CDR3 runs to 15 residues. Per germline, CDR1 SGHTA and CDR2 FQGNSA.